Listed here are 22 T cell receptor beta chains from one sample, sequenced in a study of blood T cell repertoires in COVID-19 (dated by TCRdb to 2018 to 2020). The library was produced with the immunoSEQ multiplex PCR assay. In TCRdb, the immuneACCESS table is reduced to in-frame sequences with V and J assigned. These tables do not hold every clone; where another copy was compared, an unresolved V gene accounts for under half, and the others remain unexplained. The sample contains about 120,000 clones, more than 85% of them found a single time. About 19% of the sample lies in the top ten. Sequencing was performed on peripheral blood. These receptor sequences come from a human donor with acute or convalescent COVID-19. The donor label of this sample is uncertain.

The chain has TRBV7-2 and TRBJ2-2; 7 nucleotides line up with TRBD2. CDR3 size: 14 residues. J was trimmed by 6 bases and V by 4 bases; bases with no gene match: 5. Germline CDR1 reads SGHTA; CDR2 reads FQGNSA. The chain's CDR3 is CASSSAGLAGELFF. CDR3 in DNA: TGTGCCAGCAGCTCAGCCGGACTAGCCGGGGAGCTGTTTTTT.

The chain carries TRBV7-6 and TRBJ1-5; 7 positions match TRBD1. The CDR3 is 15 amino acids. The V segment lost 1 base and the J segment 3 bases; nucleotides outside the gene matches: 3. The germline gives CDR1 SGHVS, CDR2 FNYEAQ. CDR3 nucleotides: TGTGCCAGCAGCTTAGAGGAGGGGGCCAATCAGCCCCAGCATTTT. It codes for CASSLEEGANQPQHF.

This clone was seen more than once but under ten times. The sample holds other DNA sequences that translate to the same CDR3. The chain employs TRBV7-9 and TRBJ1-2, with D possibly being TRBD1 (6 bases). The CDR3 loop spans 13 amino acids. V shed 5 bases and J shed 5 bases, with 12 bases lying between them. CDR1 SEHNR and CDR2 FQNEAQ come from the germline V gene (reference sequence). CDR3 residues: CASSPGQRYGYTF. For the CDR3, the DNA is TGTGCCAGCAGCCCTGGACAGCGATATGGCTACACCTTC.

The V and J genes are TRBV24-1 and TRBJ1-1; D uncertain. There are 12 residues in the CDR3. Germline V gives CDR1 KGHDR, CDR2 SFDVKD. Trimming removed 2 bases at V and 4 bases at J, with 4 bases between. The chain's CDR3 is CATSDSGTEAFF. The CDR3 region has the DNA TGTGCCACCAGTGATTCGGGCACTGAAGCTTTCTTT.

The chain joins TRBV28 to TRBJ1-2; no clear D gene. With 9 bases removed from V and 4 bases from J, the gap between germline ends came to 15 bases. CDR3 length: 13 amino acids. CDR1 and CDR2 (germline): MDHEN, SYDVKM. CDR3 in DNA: TGTGCCAGTACCCTAGCGAGGAGCTATGGCTACACCTTC. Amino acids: CASTLARSYGYTF.

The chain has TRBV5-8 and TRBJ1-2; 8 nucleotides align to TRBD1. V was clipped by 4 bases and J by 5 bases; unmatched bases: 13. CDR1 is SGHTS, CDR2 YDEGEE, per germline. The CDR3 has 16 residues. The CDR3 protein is CASSSGTGQRGYGYTF. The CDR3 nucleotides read TGTGCCAGCAGCAGCGGGACAGGCCAAAGGGGGTATGGCTACACCTTC. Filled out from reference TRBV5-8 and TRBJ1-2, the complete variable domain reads EAGVTQSPTHLIKTRGQQATLRCSPISGHTSVYWYQQALGLGLQFLLWYDEGEERNRGNFPPRFSGRQFPNYSSELNVNALELEDSALYLCASSSGTGQRGYGYTFGSGTRLTVV.

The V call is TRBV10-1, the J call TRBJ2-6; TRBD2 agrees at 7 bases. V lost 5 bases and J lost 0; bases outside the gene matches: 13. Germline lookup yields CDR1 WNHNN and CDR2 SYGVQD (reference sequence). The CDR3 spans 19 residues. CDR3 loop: CASSPPRGDACSGANVLTF. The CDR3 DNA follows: TGCGCCAGCAGTCCCCCCCGGGGGGACGCCTGCTCTGGGGCCAACGTCCTGACTTTC.

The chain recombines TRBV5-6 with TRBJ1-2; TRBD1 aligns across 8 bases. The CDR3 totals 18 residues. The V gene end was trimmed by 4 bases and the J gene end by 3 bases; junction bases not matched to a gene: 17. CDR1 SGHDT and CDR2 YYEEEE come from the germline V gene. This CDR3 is CASSLMGQETMLDYGYTF. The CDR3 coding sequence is TGTGCCAGCAGCCTCATGGGACAGGAGACAATGTTGGACTATGGCTACACCTTC.

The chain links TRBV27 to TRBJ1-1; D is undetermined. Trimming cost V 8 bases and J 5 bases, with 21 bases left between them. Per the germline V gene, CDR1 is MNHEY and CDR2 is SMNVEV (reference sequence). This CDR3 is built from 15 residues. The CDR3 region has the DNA TGTGCCAGCCACCGGTGGGGAGAAGGTAGGACTGAAGCTTTCTTT. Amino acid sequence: CASHRWGEGRTEAFF.

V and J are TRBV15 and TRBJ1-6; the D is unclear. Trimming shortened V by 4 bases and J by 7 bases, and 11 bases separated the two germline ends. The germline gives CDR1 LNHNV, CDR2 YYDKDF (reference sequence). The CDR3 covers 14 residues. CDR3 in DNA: TGTGCCACCAGCAAACAGTCTTTCAATTCACCCCTCCACTTT. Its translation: CATSKQSFNSPLHF.

The CDR3 sequence is CASSFLGANVLTF. CDR3 bases: TGTGCCAGCAGTTTCTTGGGGGCCAACGTCCTGACTTTC. The chain employs TRBV12-3 or TRBV12-4 and TRBJ2-6; D is unresolved. Trimming pared 3 bases from V and 4 bases from J, leaving 4 bases between. The CDR3 is 13 amino acids.

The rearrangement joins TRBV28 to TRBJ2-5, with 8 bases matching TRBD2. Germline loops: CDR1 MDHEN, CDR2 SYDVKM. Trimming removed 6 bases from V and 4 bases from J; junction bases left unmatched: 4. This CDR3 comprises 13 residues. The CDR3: CASSPGLVETQYF. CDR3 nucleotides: TGTGCCAGCAGCCCGGGACTAGTAGAGACCCAGTACTTC.

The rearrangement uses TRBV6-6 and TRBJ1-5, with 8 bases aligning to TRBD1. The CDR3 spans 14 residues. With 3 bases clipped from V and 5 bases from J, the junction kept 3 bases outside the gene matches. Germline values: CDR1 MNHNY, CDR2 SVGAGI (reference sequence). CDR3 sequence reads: CASSYMTGDQPQHF. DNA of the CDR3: TGTGCCAGCAGTTATATGACAGGGGATCAGCCCCAGCATTTT.

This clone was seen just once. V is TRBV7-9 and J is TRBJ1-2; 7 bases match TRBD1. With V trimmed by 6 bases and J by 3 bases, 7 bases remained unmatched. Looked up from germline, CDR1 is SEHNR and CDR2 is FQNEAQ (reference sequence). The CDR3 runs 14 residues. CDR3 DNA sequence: TGTGCCAGCAGTTCCGACAGGGCGGACTATGGCTACACCTTC. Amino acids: CASSSDRADYGYTF.

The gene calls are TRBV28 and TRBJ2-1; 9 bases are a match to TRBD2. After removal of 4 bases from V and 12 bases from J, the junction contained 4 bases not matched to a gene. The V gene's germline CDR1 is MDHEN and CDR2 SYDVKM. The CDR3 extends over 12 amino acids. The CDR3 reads CASSSGLATQFF. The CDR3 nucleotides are TGTGCCAGCAGTTCCGGACTAGCGACGCAGTTCTTC.

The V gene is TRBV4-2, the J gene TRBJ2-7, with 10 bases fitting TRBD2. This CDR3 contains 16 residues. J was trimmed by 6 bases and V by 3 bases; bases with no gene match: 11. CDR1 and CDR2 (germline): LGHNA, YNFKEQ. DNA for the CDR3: TGTGCCAGCAGCCAGGCAGCCGGGACTAGCGTCATCGAGCAGTACTTC. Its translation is CASSQAAGTSVIEQYF.

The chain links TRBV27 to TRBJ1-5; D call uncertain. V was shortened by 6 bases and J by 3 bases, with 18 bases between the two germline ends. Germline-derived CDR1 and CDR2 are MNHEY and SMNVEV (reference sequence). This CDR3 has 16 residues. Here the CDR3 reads CASSRGYPTYNQPQHF. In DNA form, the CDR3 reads TGTGCCAGCAGCCGGGGTTACCCCACCTACAATCAGCCCCAGCATTTT.

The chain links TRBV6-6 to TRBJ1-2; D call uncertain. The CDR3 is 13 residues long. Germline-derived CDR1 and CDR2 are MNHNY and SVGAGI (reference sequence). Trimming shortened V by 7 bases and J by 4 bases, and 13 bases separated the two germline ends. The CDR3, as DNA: TGTGCCAGCATTGAGGATATGGGCTATGGCTACACCTTC. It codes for CASIEDMGYGYTF.

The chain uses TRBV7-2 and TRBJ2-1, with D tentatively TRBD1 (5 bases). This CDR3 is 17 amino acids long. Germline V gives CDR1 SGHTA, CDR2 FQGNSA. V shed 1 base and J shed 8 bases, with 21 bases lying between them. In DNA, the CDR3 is TGTGCCAGCAGCTTAGTTGTGTATTCAGGGCCCAGGGATGAGCAGTTCTTC. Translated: CASSLVVYSGPRDEQFF.

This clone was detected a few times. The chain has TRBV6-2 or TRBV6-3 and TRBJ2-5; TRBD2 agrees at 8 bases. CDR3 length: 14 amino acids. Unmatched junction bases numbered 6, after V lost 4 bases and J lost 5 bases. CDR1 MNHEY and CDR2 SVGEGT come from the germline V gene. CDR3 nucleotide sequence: TGTGCCAGCAGTTCACGACTAGCGATCGAGACCCAGTACTTC. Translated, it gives CASSSRLAIETQYF.

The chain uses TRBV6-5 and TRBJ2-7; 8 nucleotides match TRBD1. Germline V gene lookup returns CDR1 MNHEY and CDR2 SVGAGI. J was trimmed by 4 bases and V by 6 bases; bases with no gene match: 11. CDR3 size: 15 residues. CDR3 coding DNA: TGTGCCAGCAGGAAAAACAAGGGGACAGGATACGAGCAGTACTTC. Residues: CASRKNKGTGYEQYF.

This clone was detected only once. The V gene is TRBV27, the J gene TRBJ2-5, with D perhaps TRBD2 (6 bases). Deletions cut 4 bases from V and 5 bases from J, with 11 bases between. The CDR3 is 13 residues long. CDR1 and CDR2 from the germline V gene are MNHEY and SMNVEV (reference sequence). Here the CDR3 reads CASSYFGGETQYF. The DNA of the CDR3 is TGTGCCAGCAGTTACTTTGGGGGGGAGACCCAGTACTTC.